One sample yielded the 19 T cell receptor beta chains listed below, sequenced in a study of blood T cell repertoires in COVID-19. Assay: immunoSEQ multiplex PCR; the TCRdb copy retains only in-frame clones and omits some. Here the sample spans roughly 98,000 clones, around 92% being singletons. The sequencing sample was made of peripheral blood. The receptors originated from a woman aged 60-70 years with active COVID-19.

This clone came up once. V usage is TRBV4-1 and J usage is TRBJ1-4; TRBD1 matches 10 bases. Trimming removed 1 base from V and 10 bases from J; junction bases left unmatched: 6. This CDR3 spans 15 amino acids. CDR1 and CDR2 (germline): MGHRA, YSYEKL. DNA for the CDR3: TGCGCCAGCAGCCAAGCTGACAGGGGGCGCGGAAAACTGTTTTTT. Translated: CASSQADRGRGKLFF.

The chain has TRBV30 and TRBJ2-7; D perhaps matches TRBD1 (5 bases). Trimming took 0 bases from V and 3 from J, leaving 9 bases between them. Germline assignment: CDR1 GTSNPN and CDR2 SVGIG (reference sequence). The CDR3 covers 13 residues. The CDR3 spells CAWSVAGFYEQYF. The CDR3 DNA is TGTGCCTGGAGTGTTGCAGGGTTCTACGAGCAGTACTTC.

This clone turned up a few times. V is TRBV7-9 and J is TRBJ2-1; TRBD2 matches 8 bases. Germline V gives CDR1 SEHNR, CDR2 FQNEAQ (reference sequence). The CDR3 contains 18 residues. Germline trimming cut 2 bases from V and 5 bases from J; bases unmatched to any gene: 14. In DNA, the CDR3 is TGTGCCAGCAGCTTATCGACGGCTCTAGGACTAGCCCACAATGAGCAGTTCTTC. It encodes CASSLSTALGLAHNEQFF.

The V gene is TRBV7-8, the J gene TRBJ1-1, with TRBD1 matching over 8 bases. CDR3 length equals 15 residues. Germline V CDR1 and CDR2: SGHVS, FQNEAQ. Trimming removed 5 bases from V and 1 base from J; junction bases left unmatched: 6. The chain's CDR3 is CASSPRGLGNTEAFF. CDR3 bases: TGTGCCAGCAGCCCCAGGGGGCTGGGGAACACTGAAGCTTTCTTT.

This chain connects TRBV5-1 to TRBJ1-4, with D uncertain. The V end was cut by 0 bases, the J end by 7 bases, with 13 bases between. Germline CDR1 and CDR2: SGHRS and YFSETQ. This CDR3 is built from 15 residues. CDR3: CASSLGRATGEKLFF. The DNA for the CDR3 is TGCGCCAGCAGCTTGGGGCGGGCGACGGGTGAAAAACTGTTTTTT.

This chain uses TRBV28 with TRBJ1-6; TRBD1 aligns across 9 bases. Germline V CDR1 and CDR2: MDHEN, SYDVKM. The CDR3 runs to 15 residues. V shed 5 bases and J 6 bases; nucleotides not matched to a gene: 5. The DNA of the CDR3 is TGTGCCAGCAGTGCCGGGACAGGGATTAATTCACCCCTCCACTTT. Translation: CASSAGTGINSPLHF. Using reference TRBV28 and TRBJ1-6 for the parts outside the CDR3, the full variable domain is DVKVTQSSRYLVKRTGEKVFLECVQDMDHENMFWYRQDPGLGLRLIYFSYDVKMKEKGDIPEGYSVSREKKERFSLILESASTNQTSMYLCASSAGTGINSPLHFGNGTRLTVT.

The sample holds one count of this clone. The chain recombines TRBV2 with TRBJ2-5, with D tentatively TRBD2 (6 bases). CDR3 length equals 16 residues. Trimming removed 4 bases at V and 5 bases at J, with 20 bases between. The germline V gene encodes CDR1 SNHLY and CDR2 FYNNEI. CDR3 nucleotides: TGTGCCAGCAGTGGTGGAGGGTCAACGAGGAGGGAGACCCAGTACTTC. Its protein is CASSGGGSTRRETQYF.

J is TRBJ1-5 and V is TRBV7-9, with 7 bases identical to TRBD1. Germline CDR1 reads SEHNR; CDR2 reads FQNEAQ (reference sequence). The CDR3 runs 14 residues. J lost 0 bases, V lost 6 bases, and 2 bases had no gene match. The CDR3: CASRRQGSNQPQHF. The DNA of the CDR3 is TGTGCCAGCAGGCGACAGGGTAGCAATCAGCCCCAGCATTTT.

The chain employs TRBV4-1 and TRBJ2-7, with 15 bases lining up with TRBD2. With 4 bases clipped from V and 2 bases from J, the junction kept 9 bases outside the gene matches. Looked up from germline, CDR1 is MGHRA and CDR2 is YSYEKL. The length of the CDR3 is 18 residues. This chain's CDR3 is CASSRTSGGARGTYEQYF. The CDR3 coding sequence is TGCGCCAGCAGCCGGACTAGCGGGGGGGCGCGAGGAACCTACGAGCAGTACTTC.

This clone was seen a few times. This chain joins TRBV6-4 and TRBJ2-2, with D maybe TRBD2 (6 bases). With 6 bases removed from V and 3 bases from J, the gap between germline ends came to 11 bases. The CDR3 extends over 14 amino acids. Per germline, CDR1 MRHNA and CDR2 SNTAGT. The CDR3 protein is CASRSRDYTGELFF. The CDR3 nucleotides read TGTGCCAGCAGATCCCGGGACTACACCGGGGAGCTGTTTTTT.

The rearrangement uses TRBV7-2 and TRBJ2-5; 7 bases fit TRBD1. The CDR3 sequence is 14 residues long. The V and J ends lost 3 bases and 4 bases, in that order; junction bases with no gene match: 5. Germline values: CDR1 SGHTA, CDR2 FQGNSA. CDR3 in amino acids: CASSFLQGSETQYF. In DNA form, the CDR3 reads TGTGCCAGCAGCTTCCTACAGGGGTCAGAGACCCAGTACTTC.

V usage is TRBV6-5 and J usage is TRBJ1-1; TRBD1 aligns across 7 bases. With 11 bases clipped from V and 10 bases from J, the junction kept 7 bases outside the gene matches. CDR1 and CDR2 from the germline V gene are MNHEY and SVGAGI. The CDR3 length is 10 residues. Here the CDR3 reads CAVSEGAAFF. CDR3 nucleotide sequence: TGTGCCGTCTCGGAGGGGGCAGCTTTCTTT.

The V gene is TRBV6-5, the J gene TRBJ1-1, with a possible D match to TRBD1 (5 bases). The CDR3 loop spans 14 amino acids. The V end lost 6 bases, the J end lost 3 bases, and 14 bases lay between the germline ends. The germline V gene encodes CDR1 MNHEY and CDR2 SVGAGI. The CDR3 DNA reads TGTGCCAGCAGGTCCCTGGGGGGGGACACTGAAGCTTTCTTT. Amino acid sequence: CASRSLGGDTEAFF.

In DNA form, the CDR3 reads TGCGCCAGCAGCTTGGGACAGTCCAAAGTGGAGCAGTACTTC. Translated: CASSLGQSKVEQYF. The genes are TRBV5-1 and TRBJ2-7, with D possibly matching TRBD1 (5 bases). The CDR3 extends over 14 amino acids. Germline CDR1 and CDR2: SGHRS and YFSETQ. Trimming took 0 bases from V and 7 from J, leaving 14 bases between them.

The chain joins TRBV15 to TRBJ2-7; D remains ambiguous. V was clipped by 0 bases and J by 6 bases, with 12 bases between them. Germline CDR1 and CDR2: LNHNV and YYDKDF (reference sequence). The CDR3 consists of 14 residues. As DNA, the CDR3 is TGTGCCACCAGCAGAGATTCCGGGTTCGCCGAGCAGTACTTC. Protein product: CATSRDSGFAEQYF.

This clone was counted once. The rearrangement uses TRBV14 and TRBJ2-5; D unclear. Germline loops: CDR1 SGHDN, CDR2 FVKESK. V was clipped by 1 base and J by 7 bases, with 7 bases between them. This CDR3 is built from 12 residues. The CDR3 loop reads CASSQGHGTQYF. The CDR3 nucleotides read TGTGCCAGCAGCCAAGGTCACGGGACCCAGTACTTC.

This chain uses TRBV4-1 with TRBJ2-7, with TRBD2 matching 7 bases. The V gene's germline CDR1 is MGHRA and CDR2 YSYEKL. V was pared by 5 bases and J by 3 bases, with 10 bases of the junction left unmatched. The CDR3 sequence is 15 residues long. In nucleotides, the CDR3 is TGCGCCAGCAGCACCGGGGGGTACGCGGTCTACGAGCAGTACTTC. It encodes CASSTGGYAVYEQYF.

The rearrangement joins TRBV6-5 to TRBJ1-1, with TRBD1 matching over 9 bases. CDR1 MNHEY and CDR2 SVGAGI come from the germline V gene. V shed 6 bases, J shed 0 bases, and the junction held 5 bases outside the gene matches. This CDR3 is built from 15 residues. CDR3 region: CASSGQGRMNTEAFF. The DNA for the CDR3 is TGTGCCAGCAGCGGACAGGGGCGAATGAACACTGAAGCTTTCTTT.

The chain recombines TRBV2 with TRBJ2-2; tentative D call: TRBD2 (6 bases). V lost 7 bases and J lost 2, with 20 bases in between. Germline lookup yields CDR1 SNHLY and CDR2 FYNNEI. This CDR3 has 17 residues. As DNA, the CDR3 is TGTGCCAGCACCCAAACGAGCGGAGGGCCTAACACCGGGGAGCTGTTTTTT. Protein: CASTQTSGGPNTGELFF.